These T cell receptor beta chains were read from a single sample in a study of long-term antiretroviral therapy in people with HIV. Using immunoSEQ multiplex PCR, the repertoire was profiled, and TCRdb retains in-frame clones only, with some absent. Of about 43,000 clones listed, around 86% are singletons. The sequencing used unsorted PBMCs, collected 0.1 years before starting antiretroviral therapy. All receptors derive from a woman aged 45-65 years with HIV. CDR3s include the opening cysteine and the closing phenylalanine or tryptophan. A D gene is named only where the DNA matches it firmly. Not all rows give a size; the values are once, few, many and, for expanded clones, a class.

d_call clone_size j_call v_call cdr3_aa cdr3_nt
TRBD1 few TRBJ1-2 TRBV5-5 CASSFYDRDYGYTF TGTGCCAGCAGCTTTTATGACAGGGACTATGGCTACACCTTC
TRBD1 - TRBJ2-7 TRBV6-6 CASSQSGTGTYEQYF TGTGCCAGCAGCCAGTCCGGGACAGGGACCTACGAGCAGTACTTC
- - TRBJ2-7 TRBV7-3 CASSPVPGSYEQYF TGTGCCAGCAGCCCCGTCCCGGGCTCCTACGAGCAGTACTTC
- - TRBJ2-5 TRBV29-1 CSARGPQETQYF TGCAGCGCCCGGGGGCCACAAGAGACCCAGTACTTC
- - TRBJ1-1 TRBV13 CASSFQRNTEAFF TGTGCCAGCAGCTTTCAGAGGAACACTGAAGCTTTCTTT
- - TRBJ1-2 TRBV10-2 CASRGRQMRSNYGYTF TGCGCCAGCAGGGGTAGACAGATGAGATCTAACTATGGCTACACCTTC
- - TRBJ1-1 TRBV10-3 CAISESGTDKGHAFF TGTGCCATCAGTGAGTCCGGGACGGATAAGGGACACGCTTTCTTT
- once TRBJ2-1 TRBV7-7 CASSSPGVDEQFF TGTGCTAGCAGCTCCCCCGGGGTTGATGAGCAGTTCTTC
- once TRBJ2-3 TRBV6-1 CASRASVVTQYF TGTGCCAGCAGAGCTTCCGTAGTCACGCAGTATTTT
TRBD1 - TRBJ1-1 TRBV11-1 CASSLTPGTAEAFF TGTGCCAGCAGCTTGACTCCCGGGACAGCTGAAGCTTTCTTT
- - TRBJ2-1 TRBV11-3 CASSSGVSSIYEQFF TGTGCCAGCAGCTCAGGGGTGAGTAGCATCTATGAGCAGTTCTTC
TRBD1 - TRBJ2-1 TRBV5-5 CASSLGGGEQFF TGTGCCAGCAGCTTAGGGGGCGGTGAGCAGTTCTTC
- - TRBJ2-1 TRBV27 CASNLWGGGEQFF TGTGCCAGCAATCTATGGGGTGGGGGTGAGCAGTTCTTC
- - TRBJ1-5 TRBV15 CATSRDRSGVQPQHF TGTGCCACCAGCAGAGATAGGTCAGGGGTCCAGCCCCAGCATTTT
TRBD1 - TRBJ1-1 TRBV18 CASSSTGGNTEAFF TGTGCCAGCTCATCGACAGGGGGAAACACTGAAGCTTTCTTT
TRBD1 - TRBJ2-3 TRBV7-3 CASSLGQGAWDTQYF TGTGCCAGCAGCTTAGGACAGGGGGCATGGGATACGCAGTATTTT
TRBD2 - TRBJ2-5 TRBV2 CASILGGLGEETQYF TGTGCCAGCATCCTGGGGGGACTAGGCGAAGAGACCCAGTACTTC
- - TRBJ1-4 TRBV18 CASSPGLGEKLFF TGTGCCAGCTCACCGGGGCTGGGGGAAAAACTGTTTTTT
TRBD1 - TRBJ1-4 TRBV19 CASSIGGTAGNEKLFF TGTGCCAGTAGTATAGGCGGGACAGCCGGTAATGAAAAACTGTTTTTT
- - TRBJ2-6 TRBV5-1 CASSPNRDRLAGGAVLTF TGCGCCAGCAGCCCAAACCGGGACAGGCTCGCCGGGGGGGCCGTCCTGACTTTC
TRBD1 - TRBJ1-2 TRBV7-9 CASNLPGQGVYGYTF TGTGCCAGCAACCTTCCGGGACAGGGTGTTTATGGCTACACCTTC
- - TRBJ1-5 TRBV7-2 CASSLGTASNQPQHF TGTGCCAGCAGCTTAGGGACAGCTAGCAATCAGCCCCAGCATTTT
TRBD1 - TRBJ1-2 TRBV5-4 CASSPPDRGSGGYTF TGTGCCAGCAGCCCACCGGACAGGGGGAGTGGTGGCTACACCTTC
- - TRBJ1-2 TRBV7-3 CASSLTRVGNYGYTF TGTGCCAGCAGCTTAACCAGGGTGGGAAACTATGGCTACACCTTC
- few TRBJ1-2 TRBV11-2 CASSLWGANGYTF TGTGCCAGCAGCTTATGGGGGGCTAATGGCTACACCTTC
- once TRBJ2-5 TRBV27 CASSPGRFQETQYF TGTGCCAGCAGTCCAGGCCGGTTCCAAGAGACCCAGTACTTC
- once TRBJ2-2 TRBV14 CASSHIDRTGELFF TGTGCCAGCAGCCACATTGACAGGACCGGGGAGCTGTTTTTT
- - TRBJ2-1 TRBV7-2 CASSWTPDEQFF TGTGCCAGCAGCTGGACCCCGGATGAGCAGTTCTTC
TRBD2 - TRBJ2-2 TRBV9 CASSSTRLAFTGELFF TGTGCCAGCAGCTCTACCAGACTAGCGTTCACCGGGGAGCTGTTTTTT
TRBD1 - TRBJ2-3 TRBV30 CAWIGTGADTQYF TGTGCCTGGATAGGGACAGGGGCAGATACGCAGTATTTT
TRBD1 - TRBJ1-5 TRBV7-9 CASSSTGTLQPQHF TGTGCCAGCAGCTCGACAGGGACGTTGCAGCCCCAGCATTTT
- once TRBJ1-2 TRBV5-3 CARGEGKNYGYTF TGTGCCAGAGGGGAGGGGAAGAACTATGGCTACACCTTC
- - TRBJ2-1 TRBV4-1 CASSQDRRQENYNEQFF TGCGCCAGCAGCCAAGATCGCCGGCAGGAGAACTACAATGAGCAGTTCTTC
TRBD1 - TRBJ1-2 TRBV4-2 CASSQGTGNYYGYTF TGTGCCAGCAGCCAAGGGACAGGGAACTACTATGGCTACACCTTC
TRBD2 - TRBJ2-1 TRBV14 CASSQALEGGGLEDEQFF TGTGCCAGCAGCCAAGCCCTCGAGGGCGGGGGGCTCGAGGATGAGCAGTTCTTC
TRBD2 - TRBJ2-2 TRBV2 CASREGRALRGELFF TGTGCCAGCAGGGAAGGGAGGGCCCTTCGAGGGGAGCTGTTTTTT
- - TRBJ2-3 TRBV6-1 CASSALRASDTQYF TGTGCCAGCAGTGCACTCAGGGCGTCAGATACGCAGTATTTT
- few TRBJ1-1 TRBV2 CASSGRATEAFF TGTGCCAGCAGTGGGAGGGCCACTGAAGCTTTCTTT
TRBD2 - TRBJ2-3 TRBV5-4 CASSLVTSSTDTQYF TGTGCCAGCAGCTTGGTGACTAGCAGCACAGATACGCAGTATTTT
- - TRBJ2-7 TRBV12-5 CASGLGTEYEQYF TGTGCTAGTGGTTTGGGGACAGAATACGAGCAGTACTTC